Presented here are 17 T cell receptor beta chains from one specimen sequenced in a study of blood T cell repertoires in COVID-19. Sequencing used immunoSEQ multiplex PCR; TCRdb keeps in-frame clones, though not all of them. This table holds over 200,000 clones, approximately 78% found once. Material for sequencing was peripheral blood. The receptors shown here come from a woman aged 40 to 50 with acute or convalescent COVID-19.

V gene TRBV27 combines with J gene TRBJ1-5; D may be TRBD1 (5 bases). V was clipped by 2 bases and J by 6 bases, with 11 bases between them. This CDR3 is 14 amino acids long. Germline V gene lookup returns CDR1 MNHEY and CDR2 SMNVEV (reference sequence). CDR3 bases: TGTGCCAGCAGTTTAAGGGTCGGGGGTCAGCCCCAGCATTTT. Its translation is CASSLRVGGQPQHF.

V and J are TRBV7-7 and TRBJ2-5; 7 nucleotides line up with TRBD2. J was trimmed by 2 bases and V by 10 bases; bases with no gene match: 19. The CDR3 loop spans 17 amino acids. Germline-derived CDR1 and CDR2 are SSHAT and FNYEAQ (reference sequence). Here the CDR3 reads CATALGGYLIQQETQYF. CDR3 DNA sequence: TGTGCCACCGCGTTGGGGGGGTACCTAATCCAACAAGAGACCCAGTACTTC. The complete variable domain, with remaining parts taken from reference TRBV7-7 and TRBJ2-5, reads GAGVSQSPRYKVTKRGQDVTLRCDPISSHATLYWYQQALGQGPEFLTYFNYEAQPDKSGLPSDRFSAERPEGSISTLTIQRTEQRDSAMYRCATALGGYLIQQETQYFGPGTRLLVL.

The chain joins TRBV5-1 to TRBJ2-7, with D perhaps TRBD2 (6 bases). Germline CDR1 SGHRS, CDR2 YFSETQ. Trimming removed 2 bases at V and 2 bases at J, with 14 bases between. The CDR3 is 15 amino acids. The CDR3: CASSFFSGEAYEQYF. Here the CDR3 DNA reads TGCGCCAGCAGCTTCTTCTCCGGGGAGGCCTACGAGCAGTACTTC.

The chain is built from TRBV10-3 and TRBJ1-6; weak D call: TRBD1 (6 bases). This CDR3 spans 14 amino acids. CDR1 and CDR2 (germline): ENHRY, SYGVKD. The germline V and J ends were trimmed by 5 bases and 7 bases, with 12 bases remaining between them. The CDR3, as DNA: TGTGCCATCAGTCCTAAGGGGGGGAATTCACCCCTCCACTTT. Its protein product is CAISPKGGNSPLHF.

For the CDR3, the DNA is TGTGCCAGCAGCGCTTCGGGGGTCTTGCCTTTGGAGACCCAGTACTTC. Amino acids: CASSASGVLPLETQYF. This chain uses TRBV11-2 with TRBJ2-5, with D tentatively TRBD2 (6 bases). V gave up 5 bases and J gave up 5 bases, with 21 bases separating them. CDR1 is SGHAT, CDR2 FQNNGV, per germline. The CDR3 is 16 residues long.

A few counts support this clone. The chain joins TRBV7-9 to TRBJ2-1; possibly TRBD2 for D (6 bases). In germline, CDR1 is SEHNR, CDR2 FQNEAQ (reference sequence). The V end was cut by 0 bases, the J end by 7 bases, with 10 bases between. The CDR3 is 14 amino acids. This chain's CDR3 is CASSLAGTLNEQFF. CDR3 DNA sequence: TGTGCCAGCAGCTTAGCCGGGACTCTTAATGAGCAGTTCTTC.

This clone was recorded only once. The V and J genes are TRBV30 and TRBJ2-3, with 12 bases identical to TRBD2. Germline V gene data show CDR1 as GTSNPN and CDR2 as SVGIG (reference sequence). Germline trimming cut 2 bases from V and 6 bases from J; bases unmatched to any gene: 0. This CDR3 is 13 amino acids long. CDR3 in DNA: TGTGCCTGGAGTCTAGCGGGGGGGGATACGCAGTATTTT. Amino acid sequence: CAWSLAGGDTQYF.

CDR3 sequence reads: CASSAGQGIEKLFF. CDR3 nucleotide sequence: TGCGCCAGCAGCGCGGGACAGGGGATAGAAAAACTGTTTTTT. The chain employs TRBV5-1 and TRBJ1-4, with 10 bases fitting TRBD1. This CDR3 spans 14 amino acids. The ends lost 4 bases at V and 8 bases at J; junction bases unmatched: 5. In germline, CDR1 is SGHRS, CDR2 YFSETQ.

The chain is built from TRBV5-6 and TRBJ1-3; D ambiguous. CDR1 SGHDT and CDR2 YYEEEE come from the germline V gene. With 2 bases removed from V and 2 bases from J, the gap between germline ends came to 14 bases. The CDR3 runs 16 residues. CDR3 amino acids: CASSFGTGHAGNTIYF. For the CDR3, the DNA is TGTGCCAGCAGCTTCGGTACGGGTCACGCTGGAAACACCATATATTTT.

The chain uses TRBV19 and TRBJ2-7; 7 bases align to TRBD1. This CDR3 is built from 16 residues. V shed 7 bases and J 3 bases; nucleotides not matched to a gene: 15. Germline V lookup: CDR1 LNHDA, CDR2 SQIVND (reference sequence). The CDR3 DNA is TGTGCCAGTACCCCGACTCCGGGACAGTCTTTCTACGAGCAGTACTTC. It yields the protein CASTPTPGQSFYEQYF.

The table lists this clone with a few counts. This chain connects TRBV19 to TRBJ1-5; D uncertain. The CDR3 has 12 residues. Trimming took off 1 base at V and 5 bases at J, with 3 bases between the two ends. CDR1 is LNHDA and CDR2 is SQIVND in the germline V gene (reference sequence). CDR3 residues: CASSIADQPQHF. DNA for the CDR3: TGTGCCAGTAGTATAGCCGATCAGCCCCAGCATTTT.

This chain links TRBV5-1 with TRBJ1-1, with 9 bases lining up with TRBD1. Looked up from germline, CDR1 is SGHRS and CDR2 is YFSETQ. There are 14 residues in the CDR3. Trimming at V came to 4 bases and at J to 3 bases, leaving 4 bases not matched to a gene. CDR3: CASSHRGQDTEAFF. In nucleotides, the CDR3 is TGCGCCAGCAGCCACAGGGGGCAGGACACTGAAGCTTTCTTT.

J is TRBJ1-2 and V is TRBV19, with D maybe TRBD1 (5 bases). Germline assignment: CDR1 LNHDA and CDR2 SQIVND (reference sequence). CDR3 length equals 16 residues. V was pared by 4 bases and J by 3 bases, with 18 bases between. DNA of the CDR3: TGTGCCAGTAGTACCGTATTGACAGAATATTACTATGGCTACACCTTC. It specifies CASSTVLTEYYYGYTF.

The CDR3 bases are TGTGCCAGCAGTGAAATAAGGGGCAGGGCCGGGGAGCTGTTTTTT. Its translation is CASSEIRGRAGELFF. This rearrangement joins TRBV6-1 to TRBJ2-2; possibly TRBD1 for D (5 bases). Germline loops: CDR1 MNHNS, CDR2 SASEGT. The germline V and J ends were trimmed by 2 bases and 6 bases, with 13 bases remaining between them. CDR3 length: 15 residues.

The chain links TRBV24-1 to TRBJ2-5, with D possibly matching TRBD2 (6 bases). With 5 bases removed from V and 2 bases from J, the gap between germline ends came to 14 bases. Germline CDR1 KGHDR, CDR2 SFDVKD. The CDR3 consists of 15 residues. The CDR3 DNA reads as TGTGCCACCAGTGTCGGGACTGAGGAACAAGAGACCCAGTACTTC. It specifies CATSVGTEEQETQYF.

This chain connects TRBV6-5 to TRBJ1-1, with a possible D match to TRBD1 (5 bases). Germline V gives CDR1 MNHEY, CDR2 SVGAGI. Trimming removed 2 bases from V and 11 bases from J, with 15 bases in between. This CDR3 region has 13 residues. CDR3 in amino acids: CASSYGSRGVAFF. CDR3 nucleotide sequence: TGTGCCAGCAGTTACGGGTCCCGGGGGGTTGCTTTCTTT.

This chain links TRBV7-3 with TRBJ2-4; D perhaps matches TRBD2 (5 bases). The CDR3 consists of 13 residues. V shed 5 bases and J shed 16 bases, with 21 bases lying between them. Germline assignment: CDR1 SGHTA and CDR2 FQGTGA. The CDR3 DNA reads TGTGCCAGCAGCCCACTGGGAAGAGGGAATCTTTACTTC. Its translation is CASSPLGRGNLYF.